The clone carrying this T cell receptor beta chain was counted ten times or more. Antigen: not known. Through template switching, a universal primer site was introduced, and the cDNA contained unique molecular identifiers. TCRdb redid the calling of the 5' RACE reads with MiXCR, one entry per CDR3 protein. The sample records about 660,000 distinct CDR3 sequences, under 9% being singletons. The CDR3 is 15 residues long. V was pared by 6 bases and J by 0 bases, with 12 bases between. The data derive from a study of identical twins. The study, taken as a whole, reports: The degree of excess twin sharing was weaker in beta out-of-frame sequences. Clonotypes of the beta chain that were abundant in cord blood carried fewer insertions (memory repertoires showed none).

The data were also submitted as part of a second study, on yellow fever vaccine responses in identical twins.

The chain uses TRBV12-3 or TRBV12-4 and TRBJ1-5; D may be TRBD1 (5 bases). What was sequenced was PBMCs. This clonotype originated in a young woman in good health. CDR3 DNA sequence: TGTGCCAGCAGCTGGGACGGCGGTAGCAATCAGCCCCAGCATTTT. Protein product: CASSWDGGSNQPQHF.